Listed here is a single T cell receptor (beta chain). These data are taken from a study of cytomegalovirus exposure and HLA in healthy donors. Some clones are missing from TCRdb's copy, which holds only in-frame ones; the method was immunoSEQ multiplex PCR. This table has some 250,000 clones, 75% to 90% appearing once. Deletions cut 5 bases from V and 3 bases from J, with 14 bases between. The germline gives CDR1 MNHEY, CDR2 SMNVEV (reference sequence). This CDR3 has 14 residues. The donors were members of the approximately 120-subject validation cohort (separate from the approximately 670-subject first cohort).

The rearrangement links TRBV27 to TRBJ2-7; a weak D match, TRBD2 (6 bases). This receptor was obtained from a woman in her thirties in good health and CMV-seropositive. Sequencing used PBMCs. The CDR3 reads CASSRDFVSYEQYF. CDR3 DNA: TGTGCCAGCAGTAGGGACTTTGTCAGCTACGAGCAGTACTTC.